This T cell receptor (beta chain) is drawn from a study of control samples from healthy donors and cancer patients. Profiling relied on immunoSEQ multiplex PCR, and the TCRdb table lists in-frame clones only, not all of them. The table shows 9,500 to 15,000 clones, with approximately 93% occurring only once. This CDR3 is 14 amino acids long. Per germline, CDR1 KGHSH and CDR2 LQKENI. V was shortened by 5 bases and J by 3 bases, with 11 bases between the two germline ends. The rearrangement uses TRBV18 and TRBJ2-1; D is possibly TRBD1 (6 bases). The specimen was PBMCs. The sequence came from a man in his 70s with head and neck cancer. This CDR3 is CASSVNRDYNEQFF. As DNA, the CDR3 is TGTGCCAGCTCAGTTAACAGGGACTACAATGAGCAGTTCTTC.